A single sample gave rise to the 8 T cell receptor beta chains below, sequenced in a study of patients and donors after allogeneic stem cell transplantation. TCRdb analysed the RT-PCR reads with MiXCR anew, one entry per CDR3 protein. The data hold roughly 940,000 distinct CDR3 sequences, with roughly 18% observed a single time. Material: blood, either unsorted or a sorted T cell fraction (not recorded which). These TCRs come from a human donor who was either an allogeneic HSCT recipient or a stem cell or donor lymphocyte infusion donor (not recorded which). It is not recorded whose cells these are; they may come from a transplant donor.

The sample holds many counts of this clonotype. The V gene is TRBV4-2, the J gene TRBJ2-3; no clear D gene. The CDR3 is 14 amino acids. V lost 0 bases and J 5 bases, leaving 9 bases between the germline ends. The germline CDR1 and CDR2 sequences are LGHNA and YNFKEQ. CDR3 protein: CASSQEFSGDTQYF. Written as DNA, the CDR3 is TGTGCCAGCAGCCAAGAATTTTCCGGAGATACGCAGTATTTT.

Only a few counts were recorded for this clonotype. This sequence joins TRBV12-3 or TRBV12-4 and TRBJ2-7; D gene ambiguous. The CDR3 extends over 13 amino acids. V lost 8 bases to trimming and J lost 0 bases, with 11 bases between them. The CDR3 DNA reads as TGTGCCAGCGGTATGGAAACCTCCTACGAGCAGTACTTC. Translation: CASGMETSYEQYF.

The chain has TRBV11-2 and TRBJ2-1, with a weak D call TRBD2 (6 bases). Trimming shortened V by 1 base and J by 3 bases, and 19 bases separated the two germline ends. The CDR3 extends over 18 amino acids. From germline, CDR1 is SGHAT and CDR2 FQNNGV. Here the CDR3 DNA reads TGTGCCAGCAGCTTAGGGCCGTCCGGGACTCGCAGCTACAATGAGCAGTTCTTC. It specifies CASSLGPSGTRSYNEQFF.

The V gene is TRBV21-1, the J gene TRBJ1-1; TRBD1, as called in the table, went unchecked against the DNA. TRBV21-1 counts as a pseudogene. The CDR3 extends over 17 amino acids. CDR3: CASSKVCRAGRTTEAFF. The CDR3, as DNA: TGTGCCAGCAGCAAAGTTTGTAGGGCAGGGCGGACCACTGAAGCTTTCTTT.

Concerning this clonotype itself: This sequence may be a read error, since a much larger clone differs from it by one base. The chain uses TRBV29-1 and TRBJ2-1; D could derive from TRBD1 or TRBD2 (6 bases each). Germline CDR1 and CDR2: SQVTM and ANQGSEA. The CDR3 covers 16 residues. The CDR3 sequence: CSVALGGMRAYNEQSF. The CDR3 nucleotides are TGCAGCGTCGCCCTAGGGGGGATGAGGGCTTACAATGAGCAGTCCTTC.

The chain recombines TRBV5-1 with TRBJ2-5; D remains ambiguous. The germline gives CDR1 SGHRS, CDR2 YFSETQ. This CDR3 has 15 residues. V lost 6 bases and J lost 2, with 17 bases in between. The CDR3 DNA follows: TGCGCCAGCACCGTAACCTCGAGCCAGCAAGAGACCCAGTACTTC. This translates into CASTVTSSQQETQYF.

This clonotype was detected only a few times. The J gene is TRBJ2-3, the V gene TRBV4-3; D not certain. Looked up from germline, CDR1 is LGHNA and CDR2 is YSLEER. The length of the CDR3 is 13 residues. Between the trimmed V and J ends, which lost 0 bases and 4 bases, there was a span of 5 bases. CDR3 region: CASSQDGSDTQYF. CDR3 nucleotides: TGCGCCAGCAGCCAAGATGGATCAGATACGCAGTATTTT.

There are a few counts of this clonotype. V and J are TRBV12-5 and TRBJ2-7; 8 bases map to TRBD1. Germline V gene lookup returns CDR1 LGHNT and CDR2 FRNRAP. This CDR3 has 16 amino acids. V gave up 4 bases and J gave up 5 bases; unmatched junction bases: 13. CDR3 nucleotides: TGTGCTAGTGGTTGGGGACCGGGACAGGTCCCCCACGAGCAGTACTTC. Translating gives CASGWGPGQVPHEQYF.